This T cell receptor beta chain appears in the sequencing data of a study of lymphopenia after photon versus proton radiotherapy. This CDR3 is built from 19 residues. Sequenced by immunoSEQ multiplex PCR; TCRdb stores in-frame clones only, minus some. This table has 150,000 or so clones, roughly nine tenths appearing once. The source material was peripheral blood, sampled from a patient treated with photon-based radiotherapy. The receptor was derived from a man aged 50 to 60 with gastric cancer. The V gene is TRBV21-1, the J gene TRBJ2-7. TRBV21-1 is designated a pseudogene. CDR3 sequence reads: CASSKGTGEGDTSQYEQYF. Written as DNA, the CDR3 is TGTGCCAGCAGCAAAGGAACAGGGGAGGGGGATACTAGCCAGTACGAGCAGTACTTC.